Each of the 32 T cell receptor beta chains below was sequenced from the same sample in a study of T cell responses to AZD1222 COVID-19 vaccine. Sequencing was performed with immunoSEQ multiplex PCR; in TCRdb, only in-frame clones are kept and a portion is missing. Here the sample spans over 150,000 clones, over 85% being singletons. The source material was peripheral blood, sampled 28 days after the second dose of the MenACWY control vaccine. All receptors derive from an adult who received the MenACWY meningococcal vaccine as a control.

The chain has TRBV27 and TRBJ1-2, with a tentative D call TRBD1 (5 bases). Germline V gene data show CDR1 as MNHEY and CDR2 as SMNVEV (reference sequence). The CDR3 consists of 14 residues. With 3 bases removed from V and 2 bases from J, the gap between germline ends came to 10 bases. CDR3 DNA sequence: TGTGCCAGCAGTTTCGGGGGAAGGAACTATGGCTACACCTTC. Protein product: CASSFGGRNYGYTF.

The chain employs TRBV7-3 and TRBJ2-1; 10 nucleotides match TRBD1. There are 16 residues in the CDR3. Germline V CDR1 and CDR2: SGHTA, FQGTGA. The ends lost 3 bases at V and 2 bases at J; junction bases unmatched: 4. The CDR3, as DNA: TGTGCCAGCAGCTTGTTGGGGACAGGGGCCTACAATGAGCAGTTCTTC. It is translated as CASSLLGTGAYNEQFF. Combining the CDR3 with reference TRBV7-3 and TRBJ2-1 gives the whole variable domain GAGVSQTPSNKVTEKGKYVELRCDPISGHTALYWYRQSLGQGPEFLIYFQGTGAADDSGLPNDRFFAVRPEGSVSTLKIQRTERGDSAVYLCASSLLGTGAYNEQFFGPGTRLTVL.

The chain uses TRBV9 and TRBJ1-2; TRBD1 matches at 7 bases. The V gene's germline CDR1 is SGDLS and CDR2 YYNGEE. The CDR3 runs 13 residues. Losses at the gene ends were 0 bases for V and 5 bases for J; bases not matched to a gene: 1. CDR3 region: CASSVEQGYGYTF. The CDR3 nucleotides are TGTGCCAGCAGCGTAGAACAGGGGTATGGCTACACCTTC.

The genes are TRBV3-1 (or the pseudogene TRBV3-2) and TRBJ2-7, with no clear D. The CDR3 loop spans 15 amino acids. Trimming shortened V by 1 base and J by 3 bases, and 13 bases separated the two germline ends. The germline gives CDR1 LGHDT, CDR2 YNNKEL (reference sequence). Here the CDR3 DNA reads TGTGCCAGCAGCCAAGCTCGAGGTCCGCTCTACGAGCAGTACTTC. Protein: CASSQARGPLYEQYF.

The chain carries TRBV5-1 and TRBJ1-2, with 8 positions matching TRBD1. V lost 0 bases to trimming and J lost 8 bases; unmatched junction nucleotides: 12. Germline loops: CDR1 SGHRS, CDR2 YFSETQ. CDR3 length: 16 amino acids. CDR3 protein: CASSLGGQGSVRGYTF. The CDR3 DNA reads TGCGCCAGCAGCTTGGGTGGACAGGGATCGGTCAGGGGCTACACCTTC.

This chain joins TRBV9 and TRBJ2-2, with 8 bases identical to TRBD2. Germline CDR1 is SGDLS and CDR2 is YYNGEE. The CDR3 length is 16 residues. V shed 0 bases and J 1 base; nucleotides not matched to a gene: 2. The CDR3 loop reads CASSVGLAGNTGELFF. The CDR3 DNA sequence: TGTGCCAGCAGCGTAGGGCTAGCGGGGAACACCGGGGAGCTGTTTTTT.

The J gene is TRBJ2-7, the V gene TRBV30; a weak D match, TRBD1 (6 bases). CDR1 is GTSNPN and CDR2 is SVGIG in the germline V gene (reference sequence). V was clipped by 3 bases and J by 1 base, with 13 bases between them. The CDR3 has 14 amino acids. CDR3 in DNA: TGTGCCTGGAGCAGCTCGGGACAATCCTACGAGCAGTACTTC. This encodes CAWSSSGQSYEQYF.

V usage is TRBV11-3 and J usage is TRBJ2-3; 7 bases fit TRBD2. V lost 1 base to trimming and J lost 1 base; unmatched junction nucleotides: 5. Germline CDR1 is SGHNT and CDR2 is YENEEA. The CDR3 consists of 16 residues. CDR3 loop: CASSLGGGGGTDTQYF. The CDR3 region has the DNA TGTGCCAGCAGCTTAGGAGGCGGGGGAGGCACAGATACGCAGTATTTT.

The chain links TRBV5-4 to TRBJ1-2, with TRBD1 identical over 8 bases. Germline assignment: CDR1 SGHNT and CDR2 YYREEE (reference sequence). CDR3 size: 16 residues. V was pared by 0 bases and J by 8 bases, with 12 bases of the junction left unmatched. In DNA, the CDR3 is TGTGCCAGCAGCTTGGGAGATCAGGGGGCAATTGGGGGCTACACCTTC. This gives the protein CASSLGDQGAIGGYTF.

In this sample, this clone turned up once. The chain carries TRBV11-2 and TRBJ2-7, with a weak D call TRBD2 (6 bases). This CDR3 spans 15 amino acids. Trimming took off 4 bases at V and 6 bases at J, with 19 bases between the two ends. CDR1 is SGHAT and CDR2 is FQNNGV in the germline V gene. The CDR3 region is CASSYAGTGLREQYF. The CDR3 DNA is TGTGCCAGCAGCTACGCCGGGACTGGTCTACGCGAGCAGTACTTC.

The V gene is TRBV7-8, the J gene TRBJ2-1; the D gene is possibly TRBD2 (7 bases). Germline CDR1 and CDR2: SGHVS and FQNEAQ. Between the trimmed V and J ends, which lost 2 bases and 4 bases, there was a span of 18 bases. The length of the CDR3 is 17 residues. The CDR3: CASSLRGGANIYNEQFF. CDR3 DNA: TGTGCCAGCAGCTTAAGAGGGGGGGCTAACATATACAATGAGCAGTTCTTC.

J is TRBJ1-4 and V is TRBV12-3 or TRBV12-4; 8 bases align to TRBD1. V lost 6 bases to trimming and J lost 14 bases; unmatched junction nucleotides: 5. CDR3 length: 11 amino acids. CDR3 loop: CASSNGQGLFF. In DNA, the CDR3 is TGTGCCAGCAGCAACGGACAGGGCCTGTTTTTT.

The chain carries TRBV27 and TRBJ1-2; D gene uncertain. Trimming left V 0 bases short and J 3 bases short, with 5 bases between. The length of the CDR3 is 13 residues. CDR1 and CDR2 (germline): MNHEY, SMNVEV (reference sequence). The CDR3 DNA sequence: TGTGCCAGCAGTTTATCTGGGGACTATGGCTACACCTTC. It yields the protein CASSLSGDYGYTF.

The genes are TRBV30 and TRBJ1-2; D uncertain. V was clipped by 0 bases and J by 6 bases, with 14 bases between them. Germline V gene sequence: CDR1 GTSNPN, CDR2 SVGIG (reference sequence). This CDR3 is 14 amino acids long. CDR3 bases: TGTGCCTGGAGTGTACGGGGAAGGTCAGATGGCTACACCTTC. Residues: CAWSVRGRSDGYTF.

This chain uses TRBV7-2 with TRBJ2-7, with D uncertain. V was pared by 2 bases and J by 6 bases, with 8 bases between. CDR1 is SGHTA and CDR2 is FQGNSA in the germline V gene. This CDR3 region has 12 residues. The CDR3 sequence: CASSLYPTEQYF. The CDR3 nucleotides are TGTGCCAGCAGCTTATACCCTACCGAGCAGTACTTC. Based on the CDR3 plus reference TRBV7-2 and TRBJ2-7, the full variable domain is GAGVSQSPSNKVTEKGKDVELRCDPISGHTALYWYRQSLGQGLEFLIYFQGNSAPDKSGLPSDRFSAERTGGSVSTLTIQRTQQEDSAVYLCASSLYPTEQYFGPGTRLTVT.

V is TRBV11-2 and J is TRBJ1-6; a possible D gene is TRBD1 (5 bases). CDR1 and CDR2 (germline): SGHAT, FQNNGV. This CDR3 region has 14 residues. V dropped 3 bases and J dropped 10 bases, with 13 bases sitting between them. CDR3 protein: CASSFIGGGSPLHF. CDR3 bases: TGTGCCAGCAGCTTTATTGGTGGGGGGTCACCCCTCCACTTT.

The V gene is TRBV5-1, the J gene TRBJ1-4, with no clear D. In germline, CDR1 is SGHRS, CDR2 YFSETQ. There are 14 residues in the CDR3. Trimming removed 4 bases from V and 8 bases from J, with 15 bases in between. CDR3 coding DNA: TGCGCCAGCAGCCCGAGACCAGAGGAAGAAAAACTGTTTTTT. It yields the protein CASSPRPEEEKLFF.

The rearrangement joins TRBV9 to TRBJ1-6; 10 nucleotides agree with TRBD1. The CDR3 runs to 15 residues. Germline V gene sequence: CDR1 SGDLS, CDR2 YYNGEE. V lost 4 bases and J lost 8; bases outside the gene matches: 6. The CDR3, as DNA: TGTGCCAGCAGCTTCACCGGGACAGGGGATTCACCCCTCCACTTT. It specifies CASSFTGTGDSPLHF.

The chain employs TRBV28 and TRBJ1-2; 9 bases agree with TRBD1. The CDR3 totals 15 residues. V shed 6 bases and J 8 bases; nucleotides not matched to a gene: 13. Germline assignment: CDR1 MDHEN and CDR2 SYDVKM. CDR3 protein: CASSQQGAEVRGYTF. CDR3 nucleotides: TGTGCCAGCAGCCAACAGGGGGCGGAGGTTCGGGGCTACACCTTC.

V and J are TRBV6-5 and TRBJ1-1, with TRBD1 as a possible D gene (6 bases). V lost 7 bases and J 4 bases, leaving 16 bases between the germline ends. CDR3 length: 14 residues. The V gene's germline CDR1 is MNHEY and CDR2 SVGAGI. CDR3 region: CASTLKGGGTEAFF. CDR3 DNA sequence: TGTGCCAGCACGTTAAAGGGGGGAGGCACTGAAGCTTTCTTT.

This chain joins TRBV18 and TRBJ1-2, with D possibly matching TRBD1 (5 bases). V lost 3 bases and J 4 bases, leaving 9 bases between the germline ends. The CDR3 sequence is 13 residues long. Germline CDR1 reads KGHSH; CDR2 reads LQKENI. The CDR3 here is CASSPQDTYGYTF. Written as DNA, the CDR3 is TGTGCCAGCTCACCCCAGGACACCTATGGCTACACCTTC.

This clone was counted once. The V gene is TRBV6-6, the J gene TRBJ2-2, with TRBD2 matching 12 bases. The CDR3 spans 18 residues. The ends lost 5 bases at V and 4 bases at J; junction bases unmatched: 11. The germline V gene has CDR1 MNHNY and CDR2 SVGAGI (reference sequence). The CDR3 loop reads CASSPRTSGEIGTGELFF. The CDR3 nucleotides read TGTGCCAGCAGTCCACGGACTAGCGGGGAGATAGGCACCGGGGAGCTGTTTTTT.

This chain joins TRBV5-6 and TRBJ1-2; D not certain. From germline, CDR1 is SGHDT and CDR2 YYEEEE. The CDR3 contains 15 residues. Trimming stripped 1 base from V and 4 bases from J, with 14 bases between. Here the CDR3 DNA reads TGTGCCAGCAGCTTGCTGACTCGCAGGATCTATGGCTACACCTTC. Its protein is CASSLLTRRIYGYTF.

J is TRBJ1-2 and V is TRBV30; D may be TRBD1 (5 bases). The germline V gene has CDR1 GTSNPN and CDR2 SVGIG (reference sequence). The CDR3 has 11 amino acids. The V and J ends lost 4 bases and 4 bases respectively, with 7 bases between them. This CDR3 reads CAWTGAYGYTF. The DNA for the CDR3 is TGTGCCTGGACTGGGGCCTATGGCTACACCTTC.

This chain connects TRBV29-1 to TRBJ2-1, with 7 bases fitting TRBD1. V shed 1 base and J 2 bases; nucleotides not matched to a gene: 5. This CDR3 is built from 15 residues. CDR1 and CDR2 from the germline V gene are SQVTM and ANQGSEA. The CDR3 DNA reads as TGCAGCGTTGAAGGCAGGCAGGGGGCCTACAATGAGCAGTTCTTC. This gives the protein CSVEGRQGAYNEQFF.

In its sample, this clone was seen once. The V and J genes are TRBV3-1 (or the pseudogene TRBV3-2) and TRBJ2-3; possibly TRBD2 for D (6 bases). The V end lost 4 bases, the J end lost 1 base, and 9 bases lay between the germline ends. This CDR3 is 14 amino acids long. CDR1 is LGHDT and CDR2 is YNNKEL in the germline V gene (reference sequence). The CDR3 DNA reads as TGTGCCAGCAGCCCGGGGGACCGCACAGATACGCAGTATTTT. This sequence encodes CASSPGDRTDTQYF.

V gene TRBV24-1 combines with J gene TRBJ1-4; 7 nucleotides align to TRBD1. Germline CDR1 is KGHDR and CDR2 is SFDVKD. This CDR3 spans 15 amino acids. Trimming cost V 4 bases and J 6 bases; bases outside gene matches: 7. CDR3 sequence reads: CATSDPGTGDEKLFF. The CDR3 region has the DNA TGTGCCACCAGTGACCCCGGAACAGGGGATGAAAAACTGTTTTTT.

The DNA for the CDR3 is TGTGCCAGCATGGGGACAGCTAGTATCTCTGGGGCCAACGTCCTGACTTTC. This encodes CASMGTASISGANVLTF. The chain has TRBV27 and TRBJ2-6; TRBD1 aligns across 7 bases. Unmatched junction bases numbered 9, after V lost 7 bases and J lost 0 bases. The length of the CDR3 is 17 residues. Per germline, CDR1 MNHEY and CDR2 SMNVEV (reference sequence).

V is TRBV7-9 and J is TRBJ2-3; D may be TRBD2 (6 bases). V lost 6 bases and J lost 6, with 19 bases in between. This CDR3 is 15 amino acids long. CDR1 is SEHNR, CDR2 FQNEAQ, per germline (reference sequence). The CDR3 sequence is CASSFPGLQGDTQYF. CDR3 in DNA: TGTGCCAGCAGTTTCCCGGGACTCCAGGGTGATACGCAGTATTTT.

The rearrangement uses TRBV6-5 and TRBJ2-7; no clear D gene. This CDR3 comprises 14 residues. V shed 7 bases and J shed 6 bases, with 19 bases lying between them. Germline CDR1 and CDR2: MNHEY and SVGAGI. CDR3 DNA: TGTGCCAGCAAGGAAACGGTCTCCTCCGGCGAGCAGTACTTC. Its protein product is CASKETVSSGEQYF.

The chain couples TRBV7-9 to TRBJ1-1; unclear D gene. Germline V gene sequence: CDR1 SEHNR, CDR2 FQNEAQ (reference sequence). The CDR3 loop spans 14 amino acids. V was cut by 5 bases and J by 1 base, with 11 bases left in between. This CDR3 is CASSGGQENTEAFF. The CDR3 coding sequence is TGTGCCAGCAGCGGAGGCCAGGAGAACACTGAAGCTTTCTTT.

The chain couples TRBV7-8 to TRBJ1-2; TRBD1 aligns across 8 bases. Trimming removed 1 base from V and 1 base from J; junction bases left unmatched: 2. The CDR3 is 15 residues long. The germline CDR1 and CDR2 sequences are SGHVS and FQNEAQ. CDR3 sequence (DNA): TGTGCCAGCAGCTTAGGGACAGGGCTTAACTATGGCTACACCTTC. Translated, it gives CASSLGTGLNYGYTF.